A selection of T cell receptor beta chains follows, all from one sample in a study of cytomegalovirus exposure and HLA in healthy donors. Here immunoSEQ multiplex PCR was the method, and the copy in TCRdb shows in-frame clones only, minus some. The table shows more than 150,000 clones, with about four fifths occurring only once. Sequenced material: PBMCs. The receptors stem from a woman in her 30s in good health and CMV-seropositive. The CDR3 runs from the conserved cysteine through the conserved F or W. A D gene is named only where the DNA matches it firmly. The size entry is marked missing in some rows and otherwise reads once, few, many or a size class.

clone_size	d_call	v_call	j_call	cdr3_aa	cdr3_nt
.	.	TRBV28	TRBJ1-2	CASSHLRAHGYTF	TGTGCCAGCAGCCACTTGAGGGCCCATGGCTACACCTTC
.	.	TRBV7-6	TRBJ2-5	CASSLGGRETQYF	TGTGCCAGCAGCTTGGGGGGGCGAGAGACCCAGTACTTC
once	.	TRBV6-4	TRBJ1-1	CASSDGQNTEAFF	TGTGCCAGCAGTGACGGACAGAACACTGAAGCTTTCTTT
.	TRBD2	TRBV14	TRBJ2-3	CASSPGTSGVSSTDTQYF	TGTGCCAGCAGCCCTGGGACTAGCGGGGTATCTAGCACAGATACGCAGTATTTT
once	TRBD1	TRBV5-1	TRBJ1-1	CASSLGDRGEAFF	TGCGCCAGCAGCTTGGGGGACAGGGGAGAAGCTTTCTTT
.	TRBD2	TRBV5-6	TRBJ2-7	CASSLLIAGGGEQYF	TGTGCCAGCAGCTTGCTAATAGCGGGAGGAGGCGAGCAGTACTTC
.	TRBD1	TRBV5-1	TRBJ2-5	CASSPVVRGQGYQETQYF	TGCGCCAGCAGCCCCGTTGTTCGGGGACAGGGCTACCAAGAGACCCAGTACTTC
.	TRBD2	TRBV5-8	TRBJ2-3	CASSSGLAGATTDTQYF	TGTGCCAGCAGCTCCGGACTAGCGGGGGCCACCACAGATACGCAGTATTTT
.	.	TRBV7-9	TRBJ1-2	CASSLLTDGYTF	TGTGCCAGCAGCTTACTAACGGATGGCTACACCTTC
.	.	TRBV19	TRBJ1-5	CASSTAGYSNQPQHF	TGTGCCAGTAGTACAGCGGGTTATAGCAATCAGCCCCAGCATTTT
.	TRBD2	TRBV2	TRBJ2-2	CASKGGRNTGELFF	TGTGCCAGCAAAGGCGGGAGGAACACCGGGGAGCTGTTTTTT
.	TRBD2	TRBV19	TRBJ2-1	CASNGGRAGPDYNEQFF	TGTGCCAGTAACGGCGGGAGGGCCGGACCTGATTACAATGAGCAGTTCTTC
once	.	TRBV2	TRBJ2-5	CASSAGRVGGETQYF	TGTGCCAGCAGTGCTGGGCGGGTAGGTGGAGAGACCCAGTACTTC
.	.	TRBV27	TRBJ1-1	CASSLGGSMNTEAFF	TGTGCCAGCAGTTTAGGGGGCTCAATGAACACTGAAGCTTTCTTT
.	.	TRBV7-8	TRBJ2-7	CASSLLAGDHYEQYF	TGTGCCAGCAGCTTATTGGCAGGCGACCACTACGAGCAGTACTTC
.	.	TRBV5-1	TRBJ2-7	CASSFTGPYEQYF	TGCGCCAGCAGCTTCACAGGGCCCTACGAGCAGTACTTC
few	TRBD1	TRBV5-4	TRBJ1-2	CASSLQGDFVGYTF	TGTGCCAGCAGCTTGCAGGGGGATTTTGTTGGCTACACCTTC
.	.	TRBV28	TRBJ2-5	CASSFPGLGETQYF	TGTGCCAGCAGTTTCCCAGGGTTGGGGGAGACCCAGTACTTC
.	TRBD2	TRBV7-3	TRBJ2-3	CASSPLAGRISSTDTQYF	TGTGCCAGCAGCCCCCTAGCGGGGCGCATATCTAGCACAGATACGCAGTATTTT
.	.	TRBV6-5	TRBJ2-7	CASSYRGGFYEQYF	TGTGCCAGCAGTTACAGGGGGGGGTTCTACGAGCAGTACTTC
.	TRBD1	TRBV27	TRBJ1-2	CASSPQQGIRGYTF	TGTGCCAGCAGCCCCCAACAGGGGATAAGGGGCTACACCTTC
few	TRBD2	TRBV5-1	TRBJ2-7	CASSPRSGDRSYEQYF	TGCGCCAGCTCTCCTCGGAGCGGGGACCGCTCCTACGAGCAGTACTTC
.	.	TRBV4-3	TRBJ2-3	CASSQGLASDTQYF	TGCGCCAGCAGCCAAGGCCTAGCTTCTGATACGCAGTATTTT
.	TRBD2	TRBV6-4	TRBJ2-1	CASSDLIAGEQFF	TGTGCCAGCAGTGACTTGATAGCGGGGGAGCAGTTCTTC
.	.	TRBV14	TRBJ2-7	CASSHYDEQYF	TGTGCCAGCAGCCACTATGACGAGCAGTACTTC
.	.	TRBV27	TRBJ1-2	CASSHGEGYTF	TGTGCCAGCAGTCACGGGGAGGGCTACACCTTC
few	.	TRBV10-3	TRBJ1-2	CAISAGGGTNYGYTF	TGTGCCATCAGTGCGGGCGGGGGCACGAACTATGGCTACACCTTC
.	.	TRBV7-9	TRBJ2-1	CASRPSVQTYNEQFF	TGTGCCAGCCGTCCTAGTGTTCAGACCTACAATGAGCAGTTCTTC
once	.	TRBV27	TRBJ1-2	CASSLNLGAVGYTF	TGTGCCAGCAGTTTAAATTTGGGGGCGGTAGGCTACACCTTC
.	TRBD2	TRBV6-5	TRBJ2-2	CASSYAGDYTGELFF	TGTGCCAGCAGTTACGCGGGAGACTACACCGGGGAGCTGTTTTTT
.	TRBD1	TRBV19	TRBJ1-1	CASSILRDRGNTEAFF	TGTGCCAGTAGTATCCTTCGGGACAGGGGGAACACTGAAGCTTTCTTT
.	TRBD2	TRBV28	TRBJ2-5	CASSLSPGLDEETQYF	TGTGCCAGCAGTTTATCCCCGGGACTAGATGAAGAGACCCAGTACTTC
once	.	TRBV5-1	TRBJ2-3	CASSQNFDTQYF	TGCGCCAGCAGCCAAAATTTCGATACGCAGTATTTT
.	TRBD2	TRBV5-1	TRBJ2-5	CASSERTSGGTGAQYF	TGCGCCAGCAGCGAGAGGACTAGCGGGGGCACCGGGGCCCAGTACTTC
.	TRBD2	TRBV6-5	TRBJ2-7	CASSYGLAGATYEQYF	TGTGCCAGCAGTTACGGGCTAGCGGGAGCTACCTACGAGCAGTACTTC
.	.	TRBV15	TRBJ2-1	CATSLSREWWNEQFF	TGTGCCACCAGCTTGTCGAGGGAGTGGTGGAATGAGCAGTTCTTC
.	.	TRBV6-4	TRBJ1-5	CASSDEVNQPQHF	TGTGCCAGCAGTGACGAGGTAAATCAGCCCCAGCATTTT
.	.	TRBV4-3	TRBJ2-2	CASSQEQVAGAYTGELFF	TGCGCCAGCAGCCAAGAGCAGGTTGCGGGGGCTTACACCGGGGAGCTGTTTTTT
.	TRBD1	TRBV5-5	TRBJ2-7	CASTRQGAREQYF	TGTGCCAGCACACGTCAGGGGGCGCGCGAGCAGTACTTC
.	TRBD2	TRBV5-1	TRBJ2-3	CASSPRGLAGTDTQYF	TGCGCCAGCAGCCCCCGTGGACTAGCGGGAACAGATACGCAGTATTTT
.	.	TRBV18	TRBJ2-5	CASSFTRDQETQYF	TGTGCCAGCTCGTTCACTCGCGACCAAGAGACCCAGTACTTC